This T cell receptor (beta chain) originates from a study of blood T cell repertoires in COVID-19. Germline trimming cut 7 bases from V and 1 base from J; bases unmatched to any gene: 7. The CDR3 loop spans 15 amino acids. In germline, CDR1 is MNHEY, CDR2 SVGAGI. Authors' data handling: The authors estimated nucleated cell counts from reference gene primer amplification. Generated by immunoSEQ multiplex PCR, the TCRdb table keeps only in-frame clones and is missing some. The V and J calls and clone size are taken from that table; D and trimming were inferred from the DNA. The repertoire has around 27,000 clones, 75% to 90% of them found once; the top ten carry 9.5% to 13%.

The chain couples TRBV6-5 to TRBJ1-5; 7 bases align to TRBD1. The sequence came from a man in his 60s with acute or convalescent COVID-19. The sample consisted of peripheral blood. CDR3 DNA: TGTGCCAGCAAGACAGGGACTCTAAGCAATCAGCCCCAGCATTTT. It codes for CASKTGTLSNQPQHF.